Listed below are T cell receptor beta chains from one sample, sequenced in a study of blood T cell repertoires in COVID-19. Clones were read by immunoSEQ multiplex PCR, and TCRdb kept only the in-frame ones, dropping some. The sample records under 50,000 clones, 82% being singletons. The specimen sequenced was peripheral blood. The receptor set was obtained from a middle-aged man with acute or convalescent COVID-19. CDR3s include the opening cysteine and the closing phenylalanine or tryptophan. A D gene is named only where the DNA matches it firmly. Clone size appears in some rows only: once, few, many, or a class for an expanded clone.

clone_size: .
j_call: TRBJ1-2
v_call: TRBV24-1
cdr3_length: 12
d_call: .
cdr3_aa: CATWREVYGYTF
cdr3_nt: TGTGCCACCTGGAGAGAGGTCTATGGCTACACCTTC

clone_size: .
j_call: TRBJ1-1
v_call: TRBV3-1/TRBV3-2
cdr3_length: 11
d_call: .
cdr3_aa: CASSQQAEAFF
cdr3_nt: TGTGCCAGCAGCCAACAGGCTGAAGCTTTCTTT

clone_size: .
j_call: TRBJ1-2
v_call: TRBV5-4
cdr3_length: 16
d_call: TRBD1
cdr3_aa: CASSSGGAPNSYGYTF
cdr3_nt: TGTGCCAGCAGCTCAGGGGGCGCCCCCAACTCCTATGGCTACACCTTC

clone_size: .
j_call: TRBJ1-4
v_call: TRBV24-1
cdr3_length: 13
d_call: .
cdr3_aa: CATSAGTLEKLFF
cdr3_nt: TGTGCCACCAGTGCCGGGACACTAGAAAAACTGTTTTTT

clone_size: .
j_call: TRBJ2-7
v_call: TRBV29-1
cdr3_length: 14
d_call: TRBD1
cdr3_aa: CSVGRGQGLYEQYF
cdr3_nt: TGCAGCGTTGGCCGGGGACAGGGGCTTTACGAGCAGTACTTC

clone_size: .
j_call: TRBJ1-2
v_call: TRBV27
cdr3_length: 14
d_call: TRBD1
cdr3_aa: CASSSQRQGYGYTF
cdr3_nt: TGTGCCAGCAGTTCCCAAAGACAGGGTTACGGCTACACCTTC

clone_size: .
j_call: TRBJ1-6
v_call: TRBV5-1
cdr3_length: 17
d_call: TRBD1
cdr3_aa: CASSTGPGTGDNSPLHF
cdr3_nt: TGCGCCAGCAGCACAGGACCCGGGACAGGGGACAACTCACCCCTCCACTTT

clone_size: .
j_call: TRBJ1-2
v_call: TRBV5-1
cdr3_length: 13
d_call: .
cdr3_aa: CASSLAGAGGYTF
cdr3_nt: TGCGCCAGCAGCTTGGCTGGGGCCGGGGGCTACACCTTC

clone_size: .
j_call: TRBJ2-3
v_call: TRBV14
cdr3_length: 18
d_call: TRBD1
cdr3_aa: CASSRRTGGSSGTDTQYF
cdr3_nt: TGTGCCAGCAGCCGACGGACAGGGGGCTCATCTGGCACAGATACGCAGTATTTT

clone_size: few
j_call: TRBJ1-1
v_call: TRBV6-5
cdr3_length: 15
d_call: TRBD1
cdr3_aa: CASSLTQGSGTEAFF
cdr3_nt: TGTGCCAGCAGTTTAACACAGGGGAGTGGCACTGAAGCTTTCTTT

clone_size: .
j_call: TRBJ2-2
v_call: TRBV7-2
cdr3_length: 16
d_call: .
cdr3_aa: CASRKTGGANTGELFF
cdr3_nt: TGTGCCAGCAGAAAAACGGGCGGGGCGAACACCGGGGAGCTGTTTTTT

clone_size: .
j_call: TRBJ1-6
v_call: TRBV7-9
cdr3_length: 13
d_call: .
cdr3_aa: CASNPDRKGPLHF
cdr3_nt: TGTGCCAGCAACCCCGACAGAAAGGGTCCCCTCCACTTT

clone_size: .
j_call: TRBJ2-1
v_call: TRBV11-2
cdr3_length: 14
d_call: .
cdr3_aa: CASSLGLASNEQFF
cdr3_nt: TGTGCCAGCAGCCTCGGGCTAGCGAGCAATGAGCAGTTCTTC

clone_size: .
j_call: TRBJ2-6
v_call: TRBV5-8
cdr3_length: 18
d_call: .
cdr3_aa: CASSPHSQGGSGANVLTF
cdr3_nt: TGTGCCAGCAGCCCCCATTCACAGGGCGGATCGGGGGCCAACGTCCTGACTTTC

clone_size: .
j_call: TRBJ1-4
v_call: TRBV12-3/TRBV12-4
cdr3_length: 12
d_call: .
cdr3_aa: CASSPGSEKLFF
cdr3_nt: TGTGCCAGCAGTCCGGGGTCTGAAAAACTGTTTTTT

clone_size: .
j_call: TRBJ1-5
v_call: TRBV19
cdr3_length: 14
d_call: .
cdr3_aa: CASSTYPGRQPQHF
cdr3_nt: TGTGCCAGTAGTACGTATCCAGGGAGGCAGCCCCAGCATTTT

clone_size: .
j_call: TRBJ2-5
v_call: TRBV19
cdr3_length: 16
d_call: TRBD2
cdr3_aa: CASSAGLAGGPKTQYF
cdr3_nt: TGTGCCAGTAGTGCCGGACTAGCGGGGGGCCCGAAGACCCAGTACTTC

clone_size: few
j_call: TRBJ1-3
v_call: TRBV7-2
cdr3_length: 14
d_call: .
cdr3_aa: CASSLQGSGNTIYF
cdr3_nt: TGTGCCAGCAGCTTACAGGGATCTGGAAACACCATATATTTT

clone_size: .
j_call: TRBJ2-3
v_call: TRBV18
cdr3_length: 15
d_call: .
cdr3_aa: CASSPFGQGTDTQYF
cdr3_nt: TGTGCCAGCTCACCATTCGGTCAGGGAACAGATACGCAGTATTTT

clone_size: .
j_call: TRBJ1-2
v_call: TRBV6-4
cdr3_length: 15
d_call: TRBD1
cdr3_aa: CASSERGQRNYGYTF
cdr3_nt: TGTGCCAGCAGTGAGCGGGGACAGCGTAACTATGGCTACACCTTC

clone_size: .
j_call: TRBJ2-2
v_call: TRBV5-4
cdr3_length: 15
d_call: TRBD1
cdr3_aa: CASSPDRGGTGELFF
cdr3_nt: TGTGCCAGCAGCCCTGACAGGGGTGGCACCGGGGAGCTGTTTTTT

clone_size: .
j_call: TRBJ2-2
v_call: TRBV24-1
cdr3_length: 15
d_call: .
cdr3_aa: CATSGLTSRTGELFF
cdr3_nt: TGTGCCACCAGTGGTTTGACCTCCCGGACCGGGGAGCTGTTTTTT

clone_size: .
j_call: TRBJ1-4
v_call: TRBV6-5
cdr3_length: 14
d_call: .
cdr3_aa: CASSYSSRGEKLFF
cdr3_nt: TGTGCCAGCAGTTACTCGAGCCGGGGTGAAAAACTGTTTTTT

clone_size: .
j_call: TRBJ2-5
v_call: TRBV30
cdr3_length: 17
d_call: TRBD2
cdr3_aa: CAWSRGLAGGYQETQYF
cdr3_nt: TGTGCCTGGAGTCGAGGACTAGCGGGGGGGTATCAAGAGACCCAGTACTTC

clone_size: .
j_call: TRBJ1-2
v_call: TRBV18
cdr3_length: 15
d_call: TRBD1
cdr3_aa: CASSQAGQPNYGYTF
cdr3_nt: TGTGCCAGCTCACAGGCGGGACAGCCTAACTATGGCTACACCTTC

clone_size: .
j_call: TRBJ1-2
v_call: TRBV6-5
cdr3_length: 16
d_call: .
cdr3_aa: CASSYSIGQINYGYTF
cdr3_nt: TGTGCCAGCAGTTACTCAATCGGACAGATTAACTATGGCTACACCTTC

clone_size: .
j_call: TRBJ1-1
v_call: TRBV9
cdr3_length: 13
d_call: .
cdr3_aa: CASSYLLGAEAFF
cdr3_nt: TGTGCCAGCAGCTACCTCTTGGGAGCTGAAGCTTTCTTT